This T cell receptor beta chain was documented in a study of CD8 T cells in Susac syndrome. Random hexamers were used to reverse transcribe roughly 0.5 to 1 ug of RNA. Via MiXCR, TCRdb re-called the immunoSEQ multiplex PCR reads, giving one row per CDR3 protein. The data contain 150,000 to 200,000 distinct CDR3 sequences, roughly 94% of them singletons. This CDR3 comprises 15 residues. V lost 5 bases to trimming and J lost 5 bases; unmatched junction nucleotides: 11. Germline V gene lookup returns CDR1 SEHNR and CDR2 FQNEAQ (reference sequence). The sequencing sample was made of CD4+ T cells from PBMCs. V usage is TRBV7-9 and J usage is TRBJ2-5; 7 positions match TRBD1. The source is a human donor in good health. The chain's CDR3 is CASSPGTDLRETQYF. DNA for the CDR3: TGTGCCAGCAGCCCGGGGACAGACCTTCGCGAGACCCAGTACTTC.